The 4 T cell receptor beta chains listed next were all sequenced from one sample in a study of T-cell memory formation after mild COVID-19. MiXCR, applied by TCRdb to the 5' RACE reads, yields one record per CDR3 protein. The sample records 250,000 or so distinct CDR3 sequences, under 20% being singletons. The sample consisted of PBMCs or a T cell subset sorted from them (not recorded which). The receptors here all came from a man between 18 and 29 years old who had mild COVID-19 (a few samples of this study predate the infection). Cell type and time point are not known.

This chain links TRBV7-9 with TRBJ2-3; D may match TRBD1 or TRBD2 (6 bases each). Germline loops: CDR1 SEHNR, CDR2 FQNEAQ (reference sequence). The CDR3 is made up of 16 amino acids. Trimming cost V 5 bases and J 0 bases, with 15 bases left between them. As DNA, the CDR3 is TGTGCCAGCAGCAGGGGGGACGGACCTAGCACAGATACGCAGTATTTT. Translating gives CASSRGDGPSTDTQYF.

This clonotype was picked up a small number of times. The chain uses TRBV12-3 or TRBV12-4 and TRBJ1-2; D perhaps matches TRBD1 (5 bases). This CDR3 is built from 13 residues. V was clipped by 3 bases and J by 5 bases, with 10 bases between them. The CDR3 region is CASSLRGKYGYTF. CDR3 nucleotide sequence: TGTGCCAGCAGTTTGAGGGGAAAGTATGGCTACACCTTC.

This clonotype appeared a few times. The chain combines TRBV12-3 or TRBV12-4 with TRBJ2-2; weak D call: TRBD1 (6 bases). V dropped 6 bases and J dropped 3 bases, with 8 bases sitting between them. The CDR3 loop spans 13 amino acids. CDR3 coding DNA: TGTGCCAGCAGGCAGGGGCACACCGGGGAGCTGTTTTTT. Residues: CASRQGHTGELFF.

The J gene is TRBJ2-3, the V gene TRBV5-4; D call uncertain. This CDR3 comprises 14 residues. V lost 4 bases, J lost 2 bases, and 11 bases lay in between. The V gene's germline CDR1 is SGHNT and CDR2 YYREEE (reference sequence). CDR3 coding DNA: TGTGCCAGCAGCGCCATAGGCCCCACAGATACGCAGTATTTT. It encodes CASSAIGPTDTQYF.